The rows below give T cell receptor beta chains drawn from one sample of a study of blood T cells in healthy people across ages. TCRdb itself ran the 5' RACE reads through MiXCR, one entry per CDR3 protein. The profile shows roughly 1.7 million distinct CDR3 sequences, about 31% of them singletons. Sequencing used blood. All receptors come from a woman in her twenties or thirties in good health. Both conserved end residues are part of each CDR3. A D gene is named only where the DNA matches it firmly. Size values are once, few and many counts, or a class for expanded clones, and some rows have none.

clone size: NA
J gene: TRBJ2-5
V gene: TRBV5-5
D gene: NA
CDR3 DNA: TGTGTCAGCAGCCTCGTCCAGAGGGAGACCCAGTACTTC
CDR3 protein: CVSSLVQRETQYF

clone size: NA
J gene: TRBJ1-1
V gene: TRBV29-1
D gene: NA
CDR3 DNA: TGCAGCGTTCCGGACGGAAGGAGCACTGAAGCTTTCTTT
CDR3 protein: CSVPDGRSTEAFF

clone size: few
J gene: TRBJ2-5
V gene: TRBV7-3
D gene: NA
CDR3 DNA: TGTGCCAGCAGCTTATCGCGGCACCAAGAGACCCAGTACTTC
CDR3 protein: CASSLSRHQETQYF

clone size: NA
J gene: TRBJ1-2
V gene: TRBV28
D gene: NA
CDR3 DNA: TGTGCCAGCAGTTTTGCAGTAAACGGCTACACCTTC
CDR3 protein: CASSFAVNGYTF

clone size: NA
J gene: TRBJ2-1
V gene: TRBV20-1
D gene: TRBD2
CDR3 DNA: TGCAGTGCAGTCACTAGCGGGAGGGCCGCCAATGAGCAGTTCTTC
CDR3 protein: CSAVTSGRAANEQFF

clone size: NA
J gene: TRBJ1-5
V gene: TRBV29-1
D gene: NA
CDR3 DNA: TGCAGCGTTGGAGAAGGAGATAGCAATCAGCCCCAGCATTTT
CDR3 protein: CSVGEGDSNQPQHF

clone size: NA
J gene: TRBJ2-1
V gene: TRBV20-1
D gene: TRBD2
CDR3 DNA: TGCAGTGCTTCCGGGACTAGCGATTCGGGTGAGCAGTTCTTC
CDR3 protein: CSASGTSDSGEQFF

clone size: NA
J gene: TRBJ1-1
V gene: TRBV27
D gene: TRBD1
CDR3 DNA: TGTGCCAGCAGTTTAGCAGGGGGAGGCCAGAACACTGAAGCTTTCTTT
CDR3 protein: CASSLAGGGQNTEAFF

clone size: NA
J gene: TRBJ2-1
V gene: TRBV29-1
D gene: NA
CDR3 DNA: TGCGGCGTTGATAGGGGGACAGAGCAGTTCTTC
CDR3 protein: CGVDRGTEQFF

clone size: NA
J gene: TRBJ1-4
V gene: TRBV2
D gene: NA
CDR3 DNA: TGTGCCTGGGGCGGGACTGTTGAAAAACGGTTTTTT
CDR3 protein: CAWGGTVEKRFF